The T cell receptor beta chain under discussion was sequenced for a study of T cells after yellow fever vaccination. MiXCR was run by TCRdb on the 5' RACE reads, yielding one entry per CDR3 protein. Of about 26,000 distinct CDR3 sequences listed, roughly 4.5% are singletons. This clonotype was seen repeatedly, ten times or more. The sequencing here drew on PBMCs, either bulk or a sorted T-cell subset (CD4+, CD8+, memory, or dextramer-sorted; not recorded which), taken on the day of the yellow fever booster vaccination. This clonotype was sampled from a man younger than 35 who received the YFV17D yellow fever vaccine.

The DNA of the CDR3 is TGCGCCAGCAGCGGCGGGGACCGCCCCGAAGGCTACACCTTC. Protein: CASSGGDRPEGYTF. V and J are TRBV5-1 and TRBJ1-2; weak D call: TRBD1 (5 bases). Germline CDR1 is SGHRS and CDR2 is YFSETQ. The CDR3 is made up of 14 amino acids. Between the trimmed V and J ends, which lost 4 bases and 8 bases, there was a span of 18 bases.